What follows are 4 T cell receptor beta chains derived from one specimen sequenced in a study of shared clonotypes between healthy human individuals. CD45RO negativity and positive selection for CCR7 defined naive CD8 cells, a population that excluded terminally differentiated effector memory CD45RA+ cells. Produced via immunoSEQ multiplex PCR; TCRdb's table is partial and in-frame only. The sample shows about 610,000 clones, 96% of them seen only once. Sequences were obtained from naive CD8+ T cells sorted from blood. The receptor set was obtained from a woman aged 30 to 39 in good health.

As to this clone: This same CDR3 is encoded by further DNA sequences in the sample. The rearrangement uses TRBV2 and TRBJ2-1, with 9 bases that match TRBD2. The CDR3 is 15 amino acids. V shed 5 bases and J 3 bases; nucleotides not matched to a gene: 5. Per the germline V gene, CDR1 is SNHLY and CDR2 is FYNNEI. CDR3 amino acids: CASSSGTSSYNEQFF. The CDR3 DNA sequence: TGTGCCAGCAGTTCCGGGACTAGCAGCTACAATGAGCAGTTCTTC.

The chain carries TRBV4-1 and TRBJ2-5, with D possibly being TRBD1 or TRBD2 (6 bases each). Trimming left V 1 base short and J 5 bases short, with 17 bases between. Looked up from germline, CDR1 is MGHRA and CDR2 is YSYEKL. The CDR3 has 16 amino acids. The CDR3 nucleotides read TGCGCCAGCAGCCAAGTGGTAGGGGGGCTTCGGGAGACCCAGTACTTC. It codes for CASSQVVGGLRETQYF.

V usage is TRBV27 and J usage is TRBJ2-1; tentatively, D is TRBD1 (6 bases). The V and J ends lost 3 bases and 9 bases respectively, with 18 bases between them. The CDR3 length is 15 residues. Germline values: CDR1 MNHEY, CDR2 SMNVEV (reference sequence). CDR3 amino acids: CASSFSGAGVTEQFF. The CDR3 region has the DNA TGTGCCAGCAGTTTCTCCGGGGCAGGGGTGACTGAGCAGTTCTTC.

The rearrangement uses TRBV5-1 and TRBJ2-7; 14 bases match TRBD2. CDR1 SGHRS and CDR2 YFSETQ come from the germline V gene. The trim removed 4 bases at V and 4 bases at J, leaving 10 bases unmatched. The CDR3 covers 17 residues. For the CDR3, the DNA is TGCGCCAGCAGCGACGGACTAGCGGGAGGTCTCAGTTACGAGCAGTACTTC. This translates into CASSDGLAGGLSYEQYF.